Listed here are 5 T cell receptor beta chains from one sample, sequenced in a study of tumor and adjacent non-tumor tissue in lung cancer. No cell sorting was done before RNA was extracted from the tissue. Three rounds of nested PCR, following a modified ARM-PCR protocol, produced the TCRbeta library. TCRdb processed the multiplex PCR reads anew with MiXCR; each CDR3 protein has one entry. Of tens of thousands of distinct CDR3 sequences in the sample, nearly 70% were seen once. Source material: lung tumor tissue. These receptors were obtained from a woman in her 70s with non-small cell lung cancer.

The chain is built from TRBV5-6 and TRBJ2-3; perhaps TRBD2 as D (5 bases). CDR1 SGHDT and CDR2 YYEEEE come from the germline V gene. The CDR3 is 15 residues long. V was trimmed by 4 bases and J by 3 bases, leaving 15 bases between them. The DNA for the CDR3 is TGTGCCAGCAGCCCCGAGCCGACGGGAACAGATACGCAGTATTTT. This translates into CASSPEPTGTDTQYF.

This clonotype was seen a single time. No conserved phenylalanine or tryptophan is present at the end of the CDR3, so a read error is the likely explanation. This chain joins TRBV6-5 and TRBJ2-1; 10 bases align to TRBD1. The CDR3 totals 15 residues. Looked up from germline, CDR1 is MNHEY and CDR2 is SVGAGI. Losses at the gene ends were 10 bases for V and 3 bases for J; bases not matched to a gene: 9. The CDR3 DNA sequence: TGTGCCAACAGGCTCGGGACAGGGGTCTACAATGAGCAGTTCTTA. It is translated as CANRLGTGVYNEQFL.

To note about this clonotype: Its ends do not fully match the called genes, so a read error is possible. This rearrangement joins TRBV4-1 to TRBJ1-2, with D perhaps matching TRBD1 (5 bases). The CDR3 is made up of 15 amino acids. Germline CDR1 and CDR2: MGHRA and YSYEKL. DNA for the CDR3: TGCGCCAGCAGCCAACTGGGACGGATGAGCTATGGCTACACATTC. This codes for CASSQLGRMSYGYTF.

This sequence joins TRBV12-3 or TRBV12-4 and TRBJ2-7; 9 bases line up with TRBD1. CDR3 size: 13 residues. V lost 7 bases to trimming and J lost 7 bases; unmatched junction nucleotides: 8. The CDR3 DNA reads TGTGCCAGCATGGGTACAGGGGGCTATGAGCAGTACTTC. Protein sequence: CASMGTGGYEQYF.

A single count supports this clonotype. This CDR3 is missing its conserved last phenylalanine or tryptophan, likely due to a read error. The limits of the CDR3 on the DNA are not certain, so only TCRdb's listed CDR3 is given. The chain combines TRBV29-1 with TRBJ2-5; the table's D call of TRBD2 was not tested on the DNA. Per the germline V gene, CDR1 is SQVTM and CDR2 is ANQGSEA. The CDR3 totals 13 residues, both ends included. The CDR3 region is CSAGLAGGEARYL.